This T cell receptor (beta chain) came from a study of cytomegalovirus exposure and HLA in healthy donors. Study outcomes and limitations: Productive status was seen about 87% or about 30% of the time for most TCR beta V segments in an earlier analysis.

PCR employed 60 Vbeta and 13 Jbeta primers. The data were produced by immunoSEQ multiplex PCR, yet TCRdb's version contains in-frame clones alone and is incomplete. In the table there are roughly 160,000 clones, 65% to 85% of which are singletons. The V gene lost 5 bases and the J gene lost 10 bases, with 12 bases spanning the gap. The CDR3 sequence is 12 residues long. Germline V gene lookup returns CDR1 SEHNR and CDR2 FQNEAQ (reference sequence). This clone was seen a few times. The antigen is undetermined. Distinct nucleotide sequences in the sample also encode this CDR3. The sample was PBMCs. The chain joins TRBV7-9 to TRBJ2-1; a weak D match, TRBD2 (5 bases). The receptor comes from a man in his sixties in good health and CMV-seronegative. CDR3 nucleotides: TGTGCCAGCAGCCGACCCCCGGGGGAGCAGTTCTTC. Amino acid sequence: CASSRPPGEQFF.